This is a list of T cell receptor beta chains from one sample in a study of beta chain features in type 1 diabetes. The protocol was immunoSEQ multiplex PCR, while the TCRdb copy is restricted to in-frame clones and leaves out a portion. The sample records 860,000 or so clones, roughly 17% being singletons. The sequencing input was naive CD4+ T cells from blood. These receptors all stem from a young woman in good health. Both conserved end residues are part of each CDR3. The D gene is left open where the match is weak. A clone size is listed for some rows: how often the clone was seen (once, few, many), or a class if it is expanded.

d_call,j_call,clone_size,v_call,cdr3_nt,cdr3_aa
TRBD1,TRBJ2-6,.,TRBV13,TGTGCCAGCAGACGGGACAGCAGCTCTGGGGCCAACGTCCTGATTTTC,CASRRDSSSGANVLIF
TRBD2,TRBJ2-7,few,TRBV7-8,TGTGCCAGCAGTCTAGCGGGACTTGTCTCCGAGCAGTACTTC,CASSLAGLVSEQYF
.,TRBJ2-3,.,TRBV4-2,TGTGCCAGCAGCCAAGAAACCGGACAAGGGACGCAGTATTTT,CASSQETGQGTQYF
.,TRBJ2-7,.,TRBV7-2,TGTGCCAGCAGCTTTTCCCGGTTGAGCGAGCAGTACTTC,CASSFSRLSEQYF
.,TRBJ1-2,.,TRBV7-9,TGTGCCAGCAGCTTAGGGGAGGATCCAAGTGGCTACACCTTC,CASSLGEDPSGYTF
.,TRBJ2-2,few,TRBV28,TGTGCCAGCAGTTTAAGGGTCCCAGCCGGGGAGCTGTTTTTT,CASSLRVPAGELFF
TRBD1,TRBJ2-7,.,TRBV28,TGTGCCAGCCAACAGGGGTACTACGAGCAGTACTTC,CASQQGYYEQYF
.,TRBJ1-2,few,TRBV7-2,TGTGCCAGCAGCTTAGGGTGGGCTCGGGATGGCTACACCTTC,CASSLGWARDGYTF
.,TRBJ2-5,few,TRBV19,TGTGCCAGTAGTCAGGGGTTGGAGACCCAGTACTTC,CASSQGLETQYF
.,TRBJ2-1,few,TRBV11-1,TGTGCCAGCAGCCCAGCCAGGGTACTTTACAATGAGCAGTTCTTC,CASSPARVLYNEQFF
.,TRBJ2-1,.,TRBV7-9,TGTGCCAGCAGGGCAGGCCCACGATCGGATGAGCAGTTCTTC,CASRAGPRSDEQFF
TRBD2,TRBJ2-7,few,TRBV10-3,TGTGCCGTTGGGACTAGCGGGACACCCCCAAGGAACGAGCAGTACTTC,CAVGTSGTPPRNEQYF
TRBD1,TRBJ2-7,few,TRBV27,TGTGCCAGCAGGCCCCGGGACAGGGTCTCCTACGAGCAGTACTTC,CASRPRDRVSYEQYF
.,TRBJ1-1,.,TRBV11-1,TGTGCCAGCAGCACGACCGGTAGGGCGGACACTGAAGCTTTCTTT,CASSTTGRADTEAFF
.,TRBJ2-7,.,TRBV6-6,TGTGCCAGCAGTTACCCGACTAGAGTCGCCTACGAGCAGTACTTC,CASSYPTRVAYEQYF
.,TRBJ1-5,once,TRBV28,TGTGCCAGCAGTTTCCTGGGATACCGTCAGGCTAGCAATCAGCCCCAGCATTTT,CASSFLGYRQASNQPQHF
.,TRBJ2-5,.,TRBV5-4,TGTGCCAGCAGCCCCGGCGGTATCCGGTACCAAGAGACCCAGTACTTC,CASSPGGIRYQETQYF
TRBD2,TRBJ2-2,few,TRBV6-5,TGTGCCAGCAGCCGGACTAGCGCAGGTGCCGGGGAGCTGTTTTTT,CASSRTSAGAGELFF
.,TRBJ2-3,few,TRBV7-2,TGTGCCAGCAGCTTAGGTAGCGGCGTTGATACGCAGTATTTT,CASSLGSGVDTQYF
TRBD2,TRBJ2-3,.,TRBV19,TGTGCCAGTAGTCCCACTAGCGCCGGGGTAGATACGCAGTATTTT,CASSPTSAGVDTQYF
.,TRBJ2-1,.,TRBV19,TGTGCCAGTAGTCTCAACCTGGGGACTGGTCCTGTGGGCGAGTTCTTC,CASSLNLGTGPVGEFF
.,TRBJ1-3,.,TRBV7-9,TGTGCCAGCAGCTTACGACAGACCTACTCTGGAAACACCATATATTTT,CASSLRQTYSGNTIYF
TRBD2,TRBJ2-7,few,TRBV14,TGTGCCAGCAGTCTGACTAGCGGGAGGGCCTACGAGCAGTACTTC,CASSLTSGRAYEQYF
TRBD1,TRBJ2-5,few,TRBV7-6,TGTGCCAGCAGCTCCCAAGACAGGGGCCGCCTTGACTTC,CASSSQDRGRLDF